The 20 T cell receptor beta chains listed next were all sequenced from one sample in a study of shared T cell receptors in the human thymus. TCRdb keeps only in-frame clones here, not all; method: immunoSEQ multiplex PCR. Among around 340,000 clones listed, approximately 95% were seen once. The source material was thymocytes. The origin of the receptors is a human donor.

Note on this clone: Relative to the germline gene, one junction end is altered; a read error may explain this. CDR3 nucleotides: TGTGCCAGCTCATCACCAGGGCCCCCGACAGGCCCCTACGAGCAGTACTTC. Protein sequence: CASSSPGPPTGPYEQYF. The rearrangement joins TRBV18 to TRBJ2-7, with D perhaps matching TRBD1 (6 bases). This CDR3 spans 17 amino acids. Per germline, CDR1 KGHSH and CDR2 LQKENI. The entire variable domain, with the rest obtained from reference TRBV18 and TRBJ2-7, is as follows: NAGVMQNPRHLVRRRGQEARLRCSPMKGHSHVYWYRQLPEEGLKFMVYLQKENIIDESGMPKERFSAEFPKEGPSILRIQQVVRGDSAAYFCASSSPGPPTGPYEQYFGPGTRLTVT.

The chain combines TRBV6-1 with TRBJ2-3, with D uncertain. Deletions cut 1 base from V and 3 bases from J, with 5 bases between. Germline V gene data show CDR1 as MNHNS and CDR2 as SASEGT. This CDR3 is built from 13 residues. As DNA, the CDR3 is TGTGCCAGCAGTGAAGGTGGTACAGATACGCAGTATTTT. Amino acid sequence: CASSEGGTDTQYF.

The chain has TRBV10-3 and TRBJ2-5; 11 bases match TRBD2. Per germline, CDR1 ENHRY and CDR2 SYGVKD. V trimming: 0 bases; J trimming: 5 bases; junction bases outside the gene matches: 17. The CDR3 totals 20 residues. The CDR3 loop reads CAISESRDSERLAGKETQYF. CDR3 coding DNA: TGTGCCATCAGTGAGTCCCGGGACAGCGAACGACTAGCGGGAAAGGAGACCCAGTACTTC.

CDR3 residues: CASSEAQEGWAAEQYF. The CDR3 nucleotides are TGTGCCAGCAGTGAAGCGCAAGAGGGTTGGGCTGCCGAGCAGTACTTC. V and J are TRBV2 and TRBJ2-7, with D possibly being TRBD2 (5 bases). The germline V gene has CDR1 SNHLY and CDR2 FYNNEI. Trimming left V 0 bases short and J 6 bases short, with 18 bases between. The CDR3 length is 16 residues.

The rearrangement joins TRBV30 to TRBJ1-5; D is unclear. Trimming pared 2 bases from V and 2 bases from J, leaving 13 bases between. This CDR3 spans 15 amino acids. Germline loops: CDR1 GTSNPN, CDR2 SVGIG (reference sequence). The CDR3 DNA reads as TGTGCCTGGAGTTCAGGCCCCAAGGGCAATCAGCCCCAGCATTTT. This sequence encodes CAWSSGPKGNQPQHF.

The chain carries TRBV28 and TRBJ2-7, with 8 bases matching TRBD1. V shed 1 base, J shed 4 bases, and the junction held 6 bases outside the gene matches. CDR1 is MDHEN, CDR2 SYDVKM, per germline. CDR3 length equals 15 residues. This CDR3 is CASSLSRGRGYEQYF. The CDR3 DNA is TGTGCCAGCAGTTTATCCAGGGGGCGCGGATACGAGCAGTACTTC.

Only a few counts were recorded for this clone. V usage is TRBV7-9 and J usage is TRBJ1-1; TRBD1 is a possible D gene (5 bases). The germline V gene encodes CDR1 SEHNR and CDR2 FQNEAQ (reference sequence). Trimming stripped 1 base from V and 1 base from J, with 10 bases between. The CDR3 is made up of 15 amino acids. The CDR3 DNA reads TGTGCCAGCAGCTTAGGATACGGGGGGAACACTGAAGCTTTCTTT. This encodes CASSLGYGGNTEAFF.

The chain couples TRBV19 to TRBJ2-1; 7 bases agree with TRBD2. CDR1 is LNHDA and CDR2 is SQIVND in the germline V gene (reference sequence). The junction had 5 bases not matched to a gene; V was cut back by 0 bases and J by 6 bases. The CDR3 runs 15 residues. The CDR3 is CASSIEEWEGNEQFF. The CDR3 nucleotides read TGTGCCAGTAGTATAGAGGAGTGGGAGGGCAATGAGCAGTTCTTC.

The V call is TRBV5-6, the J call TRBJ1-5; tentatively, D is TRBD1 (5 bases). CDR3 size: 15 residues. From germline, CDR1 is SGHDT and CDR2 YYEEEE. V was pared by 0 bases and J by 5 bases, with 12 bases between. Written as DNA, the CDR3 is TGTGCCAGCAGCTTGGCCGAGGGGATGTATCAGCCCCAGCATTTT. As protein: CASSLAEGMYQPQHF. The complete variable domain, with remaining parts taken from reference TRBV5-6 and TRBJ1-5, reads DAGVTQSPTHLIKTRGQQVTLRCSPKSGHDTVSWYQQALGQGPQFIFQYYEEEERQRGNFPDRFSGHQFPNYSSELNVNALLLGDSALYLCASSLAEGMYQPQHFGDGTRLSIL.

The rearrangement joins TRBV25-1 to TRBJ2-7; 8 bases align to TRBD1. The CDR3 has 14 residues. From germline, CDR1 is MGHDK and CDR2 SYGVNS. V lost 8 bases and J lost 2; bases outside the gene matches: 8. CDR3 sequence: CASSPGQAAYEQYF. The CDR3 region has the DNA TGTGCCAGCTCTCCGGGACAGGCGGCCTACGAGCAGTACTTC.

Only a few counts were recorded for this clone. This chain connects TRBV9 to TRBJ2-1; 8 bases are a match to TRBD2. CDR3 length: 16 amino acids. CDR1 and CDR2 (germline): SGDLS, YYNGEE. Germline trimming cut 3 bases from V and 0 bases from J; bases unmatched to any gene: 5. DNA of the CDR3: TGTGCCAGCAGCGGCTCCAGCGGGAGCTCCTACAATGAGCAGTTCTTC. Translated: CASSGSSGSSYNEQFF.

This chain connects TRBV5-4 to TRBJ2-4, with 7 positions matching TRBD1. Germline loops: CDR1 SGHNT, CDR2 YYREEE (reference sequence). The J segment lost 5 bases and the V segment lost 1 base, leaving 3 bases of the junction unmatched. The CDR3 is 14 amino acids. The CDR3 protein is CASSLSQGENIQYF. The CDR3 DNA follows: TGTGCCAGCAGCTTGAGTCAGGGGGAAAACATTCAGTACTTC.

The chain has TRBV4-2 and TRBJ2-5; D is unresolved. This CDR3 spans 15 amino acids. Trimming pared 0 bases from V and 0 bases from J, leaving 8 bases between. Germline V gene data show CDR1 as LGHNA and CDR2 as YNFKEQ. The CDR3 protein is CASSQDPAHQETQYF. CDR3 coding DNA: TGTGCCAGCAGCCAAGATCCTGCTCACCAAGAGACCCAGTACTTC.

V and J are TRBV5-1 and TRBJ1-2, with a weak D call TRBD1 (5 bases). The germline V gene encodes CDR1 SGHRS and CDR2 YFSETQ. The length of the CDR3 is 13 residues. The V and J ends lost 2 bases and 4 bases respectively, with 9 bases between them. CDR3 DNA: TGCGCCAGCAGCTTCGACAGTTCCTATGGCTACACCTTC. Amino acids: CASSFDSSYGYTF.

The CDR3 region has the DNA TGTGCCAGCAGCCTTAGAGCAGGGGGGAGCTCCTATAATTCACCCCTCCACTTT. This encodes CASSLRAGGSSYNSPLHF. The chain recombines TRBV7-8 with TRBJ1-6; 7 nucleotides line up with TRBD1. CDR1 is SGHVS, CDR2 FQNEAQ, per germline. Trimming took 5 bases from V and 0 from J; bases not matched to a gene: 10. This CDR3 has 18 amino acids.

The CDR3, as DNA: TGTGCCAGCAGCCCGACGGATAGCAATCAGCCCCAGCATTTT. Protein sequence: CASSPTDSNQPQHF. This chain uses TRBV6-4 with TRBJ1-5, with no clear D. This CDR3 spans 14 amino acids. Between the trimmed V and J ends, which lost 6 bases and 0 bases, there was a span of 9 bases. From germline, CDR1 is MRHNA and CDR2 SNTAGT.

This clone was counted between two and nine times. V and J are TRBV6-1 and TRBJ1-1; D remains ambiguous. CDR1 MNHNS and CDR2 SASEGT come from the germline V gene. Deletions cut 5 bases from V and 5 bases from J, with 15 bases between. CDR3 length: 14 residues. The CDR3 DNA sequence: TGTGCCAGCAGTCCAGCAGGTGTTGAAACTGAAGCTTTCTTT. Translated, it gives CASSPAGVETEAFF.

CDR3 nucleotides: TGTGCCAGTACTACCCCGCCCCCCGACAGGTCCCGCTGCACAGATACGCAGTATTTT. Translated: CASTTPPPDRSRCTDTQYF. The gene calls are TRBV19 and TRBJ2-3; weak D call: TRBD1 (6 bases). Trimming cost V 7 bases and J 1 base, with 27 bases left between them. The CDR3 has 19 amino acids. The germline gives CDR1 LNHDA, CDR2 SQIVND (reference sequence). Based on the CDR3 plus reference TRBV19 and TRBJ2-3, the full variable domain is DGGITQSPKYLFRKEGQNVTLSCEQNLNHDAMYWYRQDPGQGLRLIYYSQIVNDFQKGDIAEGYSVSREKKESFPLTVTSAQKNPTAFYLCASTTPPPDRSRCTDTQYFGPGTRLTVL.

The rearrangement uses TRBV11-2 and TRBJ2-7; D is undetermined. The CDR3 covers 13 residues. The V end lost 6 bases, the J end lost 0 bases, and 9 bases lay between the germline ends. Germline loops: CDR1 SGHAT, CDR2 FQNNGV. In DNA, the CDR3 is TGTGCCAGCAGTCACGCCAGCTCCTACGAGCAGTACTTC. As protein: CASSHASSYEQYF.

The CDR3 nucleotides read TGTGCCAGCAGTTCGAGTCCTACCCGGAACTATGGCTACACCTTC. It yields the protein CASSSSPTRNYGYTF. The gene calls are TRBV28 and TRBJ1-2; no clear D gene. V was shortened by 4 bases and J by 2 bases, with 14 bases between the two germline ends. CDR1 is MDHEN, CDR2 SYDVKM, per germline. This CDR3 spans 15 amino acids.